One T cell receptor beta chain is described in this entry. These data originate in a study of blood T cell repertoires in COVID-19. The overall study: Samples of COVID-19 (acute and convalescent) were obtained from the United States, Italy and Spain.

Participants spanned ages about 18 to 100 years and resided in 20 to 30 US areas. The study counted Cohort 3 donors as recovered given two negative PCRs, clearance, or symptom resolution. The data were produced by immunoSEQ multiplex PCR, yet TCRdb's version contains in-frame clones alone and is incomplete. In the table there are fewer than 250,000 clones, more than 75% of which are singletons. CDR1 KGHSH and CDR2 LQKENI come from the germline V gene. The CDR3 has 13 residues. V lost 5 bases, J lost 7 bases, and 12 bases lay in between. The sequenced material came from PBMCs or T cells enriched from blood (not recorded which). The gene calls are TRBV18 and TRBJ1-5; tentative D call: TRBD1 (5 bases). The sequence derives from a woman aged 45-60 years who had recovered from COVID-19. CDR3 in DNA: TGTGCCAGCTCAGCAGGGTTTCAACAGCCCCAGCATTTT. Protein sequence: CASSAGFQQPQHF.